What follows is one TCR beta chain and its context. Its antigen is not identified. TCRdb keeps only in-frame clones here, not all; method: immunoSEQ multiplex PCR. The data show approximately 1.5 million clones, with approximately 98.5% seen just once and roughly 0.35% held by the top ten. The data originate from a study of shared clonotypes between healthy human individuals. Study-wide results and caveats: Naive subsets typically showed greater estimated richness than memory subsets. Non-shared clonotypes displayed generation probabilities falling below those of clonotypes present in all four donors.

CDR1 SGHDT and CDR2 YYEEEE come from the germline V gene. V shed 4 bases and J shed 2 bases, with 13 bases lying between them. CDR3 length equals 15 residues. This TCR derives from a man aged 25 to 40 in good health. The sample was naive CD4+ T cells sorted from blood. Noted subset: CD45RA+ positively selected. The chain recombines TRBV5-6 with TRBJ1-5; no definite D call. CDR3 nucleotide sequence: TGTGCCAGCAGCGCAAGGACGGCCGGCAATCAGCCCCAGCATTTT. Translation: CASSARTAGNQPQHF.